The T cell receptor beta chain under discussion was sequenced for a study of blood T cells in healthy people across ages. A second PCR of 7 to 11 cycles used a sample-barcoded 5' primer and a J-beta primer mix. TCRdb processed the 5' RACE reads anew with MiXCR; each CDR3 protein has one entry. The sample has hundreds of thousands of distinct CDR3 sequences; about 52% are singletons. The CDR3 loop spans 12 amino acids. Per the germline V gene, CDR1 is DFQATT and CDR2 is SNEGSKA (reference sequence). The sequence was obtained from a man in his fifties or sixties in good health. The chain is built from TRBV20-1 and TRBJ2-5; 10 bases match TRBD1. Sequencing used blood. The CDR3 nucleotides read TGCAGGGCCGGGACAGGGGATGAGACCCAGTACTTC. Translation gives CRAGTGDETQYF.